A selection of T cell receptor beta chains follows, all from one sample in a study of T cells in Graves' hyperthyroidism and ophthalmopathy. MiXCR, applied by TCRdb to the multiplex PCR reads, yields one record per CDR3 protein. Of about 290,000 distinct CDR3 sequences in the sample, 12% to 15% were seen once. Sequenced: blood. The receptors stem from a woman aged 40 to 50 with Graves' hyperthyroidism. The CDR3 runs from the conserved cysteine through the conserved F or W. The D gene is left open where the match is weak. Rows may omit the clone size; those that give it use once, few, many or a size class.

>.|12|TRBJ1-5|TRBV30|many
TGTGCCTGGAGTGTAAATAGTCAGCCCCAGCATTTT
CAWSVNSQPQHF
>TRBD2|17|TRBJ2-1|TRBV2|.
TGTGCCAGCAGTGCCCAGGGACTAGCGGGAATCTACAATGAGCAGTTCTTC
CASSAQGLAGIYNEQFF
>.|11|TRBJ2-1|TRBV6-1|few
TGTGCCAGCACCTACCGCCATGAGCAGTTCTTC
CASTYRHEQFF
>TRBD1|15|TRBJ2-7|TRBV4-1|few
TGCGCCAGCAGCCAAAACCGGGACAGCAGGTACGAGCAGTACTTC
CASSQNRDSRYEQYF
>.|15|TRBJ2-1|TRBV7-8|many
TGTGCCAGCAGCTTAGACGCGCGTAGACGCAATGAGCAGTTCTTC
CASSLDARRRNEQFF
>TRBD2|16|TRBJ2-2|TRBV11-2|once
TGTGCCAGCACCGTACGACTAGCGGGAAACACCGGGGAGCTGTTTTTT
CASTVRLAGNTGELFF
>.|16|TRBJ2-3|TRBV20-1|.
TGCAGTGCTAAATTCTCCGTGGACCAAACCACAGATACGCAGTATTTT
CSAKFSVDQTTDTQYF
>TRBD2|14|TRBJ2-7|TRBV5-1|many
TGCGCCAGCAGCTTGTCCCTAGCGGGTTACGAGCAGTACTTC
CASSLSLAGYEQYF
>TRBD2|16|TRBJ2-7|TRBV27|many
TGTGCCAGCAGTTTATCGAGGGCTAGCGGGAGACACGAGCAGTACTTC
CASSLSRASGRHEQYF
>TRBD2|17|TRBJ2-3|TRBV29-1|many
TGCAGCGGGGCCGGACAGCGGGAGGGCCGAATCACAGATACGCAGTATTTT
CSGAGQREGRITDTQYF
>.|11|TRBJ1-2|TRBV29-1|many
TGCAGCGCAATCGGAACCTATGGCTACACCTTC
CSAIGTYGYTF
>.|14|TRBJ1-4|TRBV5-1|.
TGCGCCAGCAGCTTCGGGAACGGGCGTGAAAAACTGTTTTTT
CASSFGNGREKLFF
>.|14|TRBJ2-7|TRBV5-1|many
TGCGCCAGCAGCTTGGTTCAGGGTAGCGACGAGCAGTACTTC
CASSLVQGSDEQYF
>.|15|TRBJ2-5|TRBV10-3|many
TGTGCCATCAGTCAGGGACCGAGGGGCGTAGAGACCCAGTACTTC
CAISQGPRGVETQYF
>.|13|TRBJ2-5|TRBV6-1|many
TGTGCCAGCAGTTATTACGGCAGTGAGACCCAGTACTTC
CASSYYGSETQYF
>.|15|TRBJ2-3|TRBV2|many
TGTGCCAGCAGGGCGGGACAGAGACTCACAGATACGCAGTATTTT
CASRAGQRLTDTQYF
>TRBD1|15|TRBJ1-2|TRBV7-8|many
TGTGCCAGCAGCATCGGACAGGGCGCGAGGGATGGCTACACCTTC
CASSIGQGARDGYTF